Shown below are 27 T cell receptor beta chains from a single sample sequenced in a study of PD-1 blockade in classical Hodgkin lymphoma. Data came from immunoSEQ multiplex PCR; TCRdb stores just in-frame clones and leaves some out. The data hold 96,000 or so clones, with approximately 94% observed a single time. Time point reported: cycle 4 day 1 (C4D1), after 5 to 7 weeks of nivolumab. All trial patients relapsed after autologous stem cell transplantation. Sequencing used peripheral blood mononuclear cells (PBMCs), obtained before the fourth cycle of nivolumab. The receptor set was obtained from a human donor with classical Hodgkin lymphoma.

This chain connects TRBV21-1 to TRBJ2-5; the D call TRBD2 from the table was never checked on the DNA. The DNA end is more similar to TRBJ2-7, so the J call may be wrong. TRBV21-1 is a pseudogene segment. The CDR3 is made up of 16 amino acids. DNA for the CDR3: TGTGCCAGCAGCAAAGCCGGAGCGGGAAGGTCCTACGAGCAGTACTTC. It yields the protein CASSKAGAGRSYEQYF.

The V and J genes are TRBV18 and TRBJ2-7; 10 bases are a match to TRBD2. Per the germline V gene, CDR1 is KGHSH and CDR2 is LQKENI. V gave up 5 bases and J gave up 1 base; unmatched junction bases: 8. CDR3 size: 16 residues. CDR3 coding DNA: TGTGCCAGCTCATCGCAAGGACTAGCGGCTTCCTACGAGCAGTACTTC. The encoded protein is CASSSQGLAASYEQYF.

This clone was counted a few times. The chain couples TRBV28 to TRBJ2-1; D gene ambiguous. The V gene's germline CDR1 is MDHEN and CDR2 SYDVKM. Trimming stripped 8 bases from V and 7 bases from J, with 15 bases between. The CDR3 consists of 13 residues. CDR3 nucleotides: TGTGCCAGCTCCCTAGATACAGCAAATGAGCAGTTCTTC. It codes for CASSLDTANEQFF.

The chain has TRBV11-3 and TRBJ2-2, with D hard to call. Germline-derived CDR1 and CDR2 are SGHNT and YENEEA. This CDR3 is 15 amino acids long. V was pared by 5 bases and J by 4 bases, with 14 bases between. CDR3 in DNA: TGTGCCAGCAGCACGCATTTCACCCCCACCGGGGAGCTGTTTTTT. This sequence encodes CASSTHFTPTGELFF.

A single count supports this clone. The chain couples TRBV18 to TRBJ1-1, with D maybe TRBD1 (5 bases). The V and J ends lost 6 bases and 3 bases respectively, with 11 bases between them. Germline V CDR1 and CDR2: KGHSH, LQKENI. This CDR3 has 13 amino acids. The CDR3 loop is CASSGGGYTEAFF. In nucleotides, the CDR3 is TGTGCCAGCTCGGGGGGGGGATACACTGAAGCTTTCTTT.

The chain links TRBV5-1 to TRBJ2-1; tentative D call: TRBD2 (6 bases). Deletions cut 1 base from V and 13 bases from J, with 12 bases between. Germline CDR1 is SGHRS and CDR2 is YFSETQ. CDR3 length: 12 amino acids. CDR3 in DNA: TGCGCCAGCAGCTTGTCGGGGCGGGAACAGTTCTTC. The encoded protein is CASSLSGREQFF.

The chain has TRBV10-2 and TRBJ2-5; 14 bases agree with TRBD2. This CDR3 has 18 residues. The germline V gene has CDR1 WSHSY and CDR2 SAAADI. J gave up 0 bases and V 6 bases, and 9 bases lay outside the gene matches. CDR3 in amino acids: CASRPLGTSGGYQETQYF. CDR3 in DNA: TGCGCCAGCAGACCCCTGGGGACTAGCGGGGGATACCAAGAGACCCAGTACTTC.

V gene TRBV5-5 combines with J gene TRBJ2-3, with D perhaps TRBD2 (6 bases). CDR1 and CDR2 (germline): SGHKS, YYEKEE (reference sequence). Trimming removed 0 bases at V and 2 bases at J, with 13 bases between. The CDR3 runs to 16 residues. The CDR3 DNA follows: TGTGCCAGCAGCTTGGGACCGGGACTCACCACAGATACGCAGTATTTT. Translation gives CASSLGPGLTTDTQYF.

The J gene is TRBJ1-4, the V gene TRBV10-3; weak D call: TRBD1 (5 bases). The CDR3 consists of 14 residues. Germline assignment: CDR1 ENHRY and CDR2 SYGVKD. V dropped 6 bases and J dropped 2 bases, with 10 bases sitting between them. In nucleotides, the CDR3 is TGTGCCATCAGCTCAGGGTCGACTAATGAAAAACTGTTTTTT. This codes for CAISSGSTNEKLFF.

The rearrangement joins TRBV10-3 to TRBJ2-5; 7 nucleotides line up with TRBD2. Germline-derived CDR1 and CDR2 are ENHRY and SYGVKD. CDR3 length: 13 amino acids. V trimming: 9 bases; J trimming: 1 base; junction bases outside the gene matches: 5. CDR3 residues: CAIGAGSQETQYF. CDR3 bases: TGTGCCATAGGAGCGGGGTCCCAAGAGACCCAGTACTTC.

The rearrangement joins TRBV5-7 to TRBJ2-7, with D possibly being TRBD1 (6 bases). TRBV5-7 carries the ORF label, with uncertain function. The CDR3 is 15 amino acids. Trimming left V 0 bases short and J 2 bases short, with 12 bases between. CDR3 region: CASSLAPGAAYEQYF. DNA of the CDR3: TGTGCCAGCAGCTTGGCCCCAGGGGCAGCCTACGAGCAGTACTTC.

CDR3 residues: CASSLPVGGAETQYF. DNA for the CDR3: TGTGCCAGCAGTTTGCCCGTGGGGGGCGCGGAGACCCAGTACTTC. The chain joins TRBV28 to TRBJ2-5; D might be TRBD1 or TRBD2, each matching 6 bases. This CDR3 contains 15 residues. The germline V gene has CDR1 MDHEN and CDR2 SYDVKM. Trimming left V 3 bases short and J 5 bases short, with 16 bases between.

The chain joins TRBV7-9 to TRBJ1-4; D is undetermined. The CDR3 runs 12 residues. The germline V gene encodes CDR1 SEHNR and CDR2 FQNEAQ (reference sequence). V was shortened by 4 bases and J by 8 bases, with 8 bases between the two germline ends. The CDR3 loop reads CASSSSAEKLFF. The CDR3, as DNA: TGTGCCAGCAGCTCATCGGCCGAAAAACTGTTTTTT.

The rearrangement links TRBV27 to TRBJ1-2, with 9 nucleotides matching TRBD1. V was clipped by 3 bases and J by 4 bases; unmatched bases: 9. The CDR3 consists of 16 residues. Per germline, CDR1 MNHEY and CDR2 SMNVEV (reference sequence). The chain's CDR3 is CASSFVDRGWLYGYTF. Here the CDR3 DNA reads TGTGCCAGCAGTTTTGTAGACAGGGGGTGGCTCTATGGCTACACCTTC.

This chain links TRBV9 with TRBJ2-3, with D hard to call. The germline V and J ends were trimmed by 1 base and 2 bases, with 11 bases remaining between them. CDR1 is SGDLS, CDR2 YYNGEE, per germline. The CDR3 extends over 15 amino acids. Written as DNA, the CDR3 is TGTGCCAGCAGCGTACAGGCAGTCCCCACAGATACGCAGTATTTT. Translating it yields CASSVQAVPTDTQYF.

V and J are TRBV4-1 and TRBJ2-3, with D perhaps matching TRBD1 or TRBD2 (6 bases each). The germline CDR1 and CDR2 sequences are MGHRA and YSYEKL. V lost 6 bases, J lost 0 bases, and 10 bases lay in between. The CDR3 is made up of 14 amino acids. CDR3 protein: CASRRGASTDTQYF. The CDR3 nucleotides are TGCGCCAGCAGGAGGGGGGCTAGCACAGATACGCAGTATTTT.

This chain links TRBV6-5 with TRBJ2-1; D not resolved. The CDR3 extends over 15 amino acids. CDR1 is MNHEY, CDR2 SVGAGI, per germline. Trimming shortened V by 2 bases and J by 6 bases, and 14 bases separated the two germline ends. CDR3 DNA: TGTGCCAGCAGTTACCCCTCCTTTCCCAGCAATGAGCAGTTCTTC. Amino acid sequence: CASSYPSFPSNEQFF.

This chain joins TRBV6-5 and TRBJ2-7; maybe TRBD2 (5 bases). Trimming took off 1 base at V and 2 bases at J, with 9 bases between the two ends. CDR1 and CDR2 (germline): MNHEY, SVGAGI. CDR3 size: 14 residues. The CDR3 loop reads CASSYYTGAYEQYF. CDR3 DNA: TGTGCCAGCAGTTACTATACCGGGGCCTACGAGCAGTACTTC.

V usage is TRBV10-2 and J usage is TRBJ2-1; 12 bases are a match to TRBD2. V trimming: 6 bases; J trimming: 7 bases; junction bases outside the gene matches: 7. The germline gives CDR1 WSHSY, CDR2 SAAADI. The length of the CDR3 is 15 residues. CDR3 sequence: CASSELAGGYNEQFF. The CDR3, as DNA: TGCGCCAGCAGCGAACTAGCGGGAGGTTATAATGAGCAGTTCTTC.

The rearrangement joins TRBV19 to TRBJ2-7; D possibly corresponds to TRBD2 (6 bases). Germline CDR1 LNHDA, CDR2 SQIVND (reference sequence). CDR3 length equals 15 residues. V lost 2 bases and J 0 bases, leaving 11 bases between the germline ends. The CDR3 loop reads CASSIRRGASYEQYF. For the CDR3, the DNA is TGTGCCAGTAGTATAAGGAGGGGAGCCTCCTACGAGCAGTACTTC.

The chain uses TRBV11-2 and TRBJ2-1; 9 bases align to TRBD1. CDR3 length: 15 amino acids. CDR1 and CDR2 from the germline V gene are SGHAT and FQNNGV. J was trimmed by 4 bases and V by 0 bases; bases with no gene match: 1. CDR3 sequence (DNA): TGTGCCAGCAGCTTAGAGGGACAGGGTTACAATGAGCAGTTCTTC. This codes for CASSLEGQGYNEQFF.

V gene TRBV6-5 combines with J gene TRBJ1-2; TRBD1 aligns across 7 bases. Unmatched junction bases numbered 5, after V lost 2 bases and J lost 5 bases. The CDR3 loop spans 14 amino acids. Germline V gene sequence: CDR1 MNHEY, CDR2 SVGAGI. Written as DNA, the CDR3 is TGTGCCAGCAGTTACGAGGGGGCGGGATATGGCTACACCTTC. Amino acid sequence: CASSYEGAGYGYTF.

The CDR3 coding sequence is TGTGCCAGCAGCTTGGACCCCCGGGACGCGGTCACCGGGGAGCTGTTTTTT. The encoded protein is CASSLDPRDAVTGELFF. The gene calls are TRBV5-4 and TRBJ2-2; D may correspond to TRBD1 or TRBD2 (5 bases each). Germline-derived CDR1 and CDR2 are SGHNT and YYREEE (reference sequence). Trimming left V 0 bases short and J 4 bases short, with 16 bases between. The CDR3 is 17 residues long.

The V gene is TRBV11-2, the J gene TRBJ2-2; D uncertain. The CDR3 is made up of 16 amino acids. Trimming pared 5 bases from V and 5 bases from J, leaving 18 bases between. Per germline, CDR1 SGHAT and CDR2 FQNNGV. The CDR3 loop is CASSPSLDMRTGELFF. CDR3 DNA sequence: TGTGCCAGCAGCCCCTCCCTAGATATGAGGACCGGGGAGCTGTTTTTT.

The chain recombines TRBV28 with TRBJ2-1, with TRBD1 matching 9 bases. V gave up 5 bases and J gave up 5 bases; unmatched junction bases: 4. From germline, CDR1 is MDHEN and CDR2 SYDVKM. This CDR3 is 14 amino acids long. CDR3 region: CASSRDRGDNEQFF. The CDR3 DNA reads as TGTGCCAGCAGTCGCGACAGGGGGGACAATGAGCAGTTCTTC.

V usage is TRBV10-2 and J usage is TRBJ2-1; TRBD2 agrees at 10 bases. Unmatched junction bases numbered 5, after V lost 9 bases and J lost 6 bases. Germline V gene sequence: CDR1 WSHSY, CDR2 SAAADI. CDR3 length: 13 amino acids. The DNA for the CDR3 is TGCGCCAGTGGACTAGCGGCTGTCAATGAGCAGTTCTTC. Its protein product is CASGLAAVNEQFF.

This sequence joins TRBV11-3 and TRBJ2-3, with a weak D call TRBD1 (6 bases). This CDR3 is 15 amino acids long. Germline CDR1 reads SGHNT; CDR2 reads YENEEA. The V gene lost 5 bases and the J gene lost 0 bases, with 12 bases spanning the gap. CDR3 in amino acids: CASSERDTSTDTQYF. The CDR3 DNA reads TGTGCCAGCAGCGAACGGGACACCAGCACAGATACGCAGTATTTT.